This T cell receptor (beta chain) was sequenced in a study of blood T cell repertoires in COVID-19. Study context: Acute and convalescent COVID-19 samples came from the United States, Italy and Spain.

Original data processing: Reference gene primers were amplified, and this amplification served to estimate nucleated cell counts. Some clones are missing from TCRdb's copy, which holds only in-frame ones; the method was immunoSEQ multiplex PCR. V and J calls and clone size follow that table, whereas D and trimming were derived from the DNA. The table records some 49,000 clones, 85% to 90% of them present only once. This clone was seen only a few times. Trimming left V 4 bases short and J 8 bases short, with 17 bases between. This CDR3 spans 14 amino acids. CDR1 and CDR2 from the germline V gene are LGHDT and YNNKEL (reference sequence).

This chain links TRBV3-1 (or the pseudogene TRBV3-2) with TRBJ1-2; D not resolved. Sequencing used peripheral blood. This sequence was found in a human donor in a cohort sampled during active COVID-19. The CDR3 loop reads CASSLRPTARGYTF. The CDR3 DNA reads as TGTGCCAGCAGCCTTCGCCCCACAGCACGGGGCTACACCTTC.